The 26 T cell receptor beta chains presented below share a single source sample, sequenced in a study of T cells after yellow fever vaccination. TCRdb used MiXCR to reprocess the 5' RACE reads, holding one entry per CDR3 protein. The table has approximately 96,000 distinct CDR3 sequences, about 8.8% seen once; the top ten hold about 15%. This specimen consisted of CD8+ T cells not binding an NS4B(214-222) dextramer, sorted from PBMCs, obtained about 2 weeks after the first yellow fever vaccination. The source is a man between 18 and 35 years old who received the YFV17D yellow fever vaccine.

This clonotype was seen only a few times. The gene calls are TRBV6-5 and TRBJ2-2; D ambiguous. Germline V lookup: CDR1 MNHEY, CDR2 SVGAGI. The CDR3 runs to 17 residues. V was cut by 0 bases and J by 0 bases, with 11 bases left in between. For the CDR3, the DNA is TGTGCCAGCAGTTACTCGATGTGGCCCGCGAACACCGGGGAGCTGTTTTTT. It translates to CASSYSMWPANTGELFF.

Only a few counts were recorded for this clonotype. The chain joins TRBV20-1 to TRBJ1-1, with D possibly TRBD1 on 6 matching bases. Per germline, CDR1 DFQATT and CDR2 SNEGSKA (reference sequence). V lost 5 bases and J 3 bases, leaving 22 bases between the germline ends. The CDR3 is 16 amino acids. The CDR3 loop is CSAPVPREGGYTEAFF. The CDR3 coding sequence is TGCAGTGCTCCTGTCCCTCGTGAGGGGGGGTACACTGAAGCTTTCTTT.

A few counts support this clonotype. The chain recombines TRBV24-1 with TRBJ2-2; TRBD1 matches 8 bases. Germline lookup yields CDR1 KGHDR and CDR2 SFDVKD. This CDR3 is built from 14 residues. V lost 6 bases, J lost 8 bases, and 7 bases stayed unmatched. The CDR3 reads CATSRTGKSGELFF. CDR3 nucleotides: TGTGCCACCAGTAGGACAGGGAAGAGTGGGGAGCTGTTTTTT.

This clonotype has at least ten counts. V gene TRBV12-3 or TRBV12-4 combines with J gene TRBJ2-5; maybe TRBD1 (6 bases). V was clipped by 8 bases and J by 5 bases, with 12 bases between them. The CDR3 totals 12 residues. CDR3 bases: TGTGCCAGCCTGGGGGCCGGGGAGACCCAGTACTTC. Translated: CASLGAGETQYF.

This clonotype was seen more than once but under ten times. As DNA, the CDR3 is TGTGCCAGCAGCTTCTCAGGACTGGGCAATCAGCCCCAGCATTTT. It translates to CASSFSGLGNQPQHF. This chain joins TRBV7-2 and TRBJ1-5; D remains ambiguous. The CDR3 runs 15 residues. Trimming removed 3 bases at V and 2 bases at J, with 11 bases between. The V gene's germline CDR1 is SGHTA and CDR2 FQGNSA.

This clonotype was detected many times. As DNA, the CDR3 is TGTGCCAGCTCACCAGTAGGGGGGAGAGGCTACACCTTC. Translation gives CASSPVGGRGYTF. The J gene is TRBJ1-2, the V gene TRBV18; possibly TRBD1 for D (6 bases). CDR1 KGHSH and CDR2 LQKENI come from the germline V gene. The germline V and J ends were trimmed by 2 bases and 8 bases, with 12 bases remaining between them. The CDR3 runs 13 residues.

This clonotype has only a few counts. This chain connects TRBV20-1 to TRBJ2-1, with D possibly matching TRBD2 (6 bases). There are 13 residues in the CDR3. Germline V gene sequence: CDR1 DFQATT, CDR2 SNEGSKA (reference sequence). V dropped 5 bases and J dropped 1 base, with 9 bases sitting between them. This CDR3 reads CSARDLSYNEQFF. The CDR3 bases are TGCAGTGCTCGGGACTTGTCCTACAATGAGCAGTTCTTC.

The chain has TRBV7-8 and TRBJ1-3; maybe TRBD1 (6 bases). Germline values: CDR1 SGHVS, CDR2 FQNEAQ. The CDR3 is 18 residues long. The V end lost 1 base, the J end lost 0 bases, and 16 bases lay between the germline ends. DNA of the CDR3: TGTGCCAGCAGCTTAGGTTGGGGGCCGCGTCGCTCTGGAAACACCATATATTTT. Its protein is CASSLGWGPRRSGNTIYF.

There are a few counts of this clonotype. The rearrangement joins TRBV7-7 to TRBJ2-1; 14 nucleotides line up with TRBD2. CDR1 and CDR2 from the germline V gene are SSHAT and FNYEAQ (reference sequence). V gave up 5 bases and J gave up 8 bases; unmatched junction bases: 5. CDR3 length: 15 residues. The CDR3 loop is CASSQTSGGADEQFF. The CDR3 coding sequence is TGTGCCAGCAGCCAGACTAGCGGGGGGGCCGATGAGCAGTTCTTC.

The chain combines TRBV15 with TRBJ2-7; D is possibly TRBD2 (5 bases). CDR1 and CDR2 from the germline V gene are LNHNV and YYDKDF (reference sequence). The V end lost 4 bases, the J end lost 0 bases, and 16 bases lay between the germline ends. The CDR3 length is 16 residues. CDR3 protein: CATSTRTGISSYEQYF. The DNA of the CDR3 is TGTGCCACCAGCACCCGCACGGGGATAAGCTCCTACGAGCAGTACTTC. Supplemented by reference TRBV15 and TRBJ2-7, the full variable domain reads DAMVIQNPRYQVTQFGKPVTLSCSQTLNHNVMYWYQQKSSQAPKLLFHYYDKDFNNEADTPDNFQSRRPNTSFCFLDIRSPGLGDTAMYLCATSTRTGISSYEQYFGPGTRLTVT.

This sequence joins TRBV20-1 and TRBJ2-1, with D possibly being TRBD2 (6 bases). The CDR3 extends over 13 amino acids. CDR1 DFQATT and CDR2 SNEGSKA come from the germline V gene (reference sequence). Between the trimmed V and J ends, which lost 0 bases and 10 bases, there was a span of 13 bases. CDR3 nucleotide sequence: TGCAGTGCTAGAGATCCCTCCAGCGGGGAGCAGTTCTTC. Protein product: CSARDPSSGEQFF.

The chain combines TRBV4-3 with TRBJ2-6; D is undetermined. This CDR3 comprises 16 residues. Trimming cost V 0 bases and J 0 bases, with 6 bases left between them. CDR1 is LGHNA and CDR2 is YSLEER in the germline V gene. In nucleotides, the CDR3 is TGCGCCAGCAGCCAAGATCTTAGCTCTGGGGCCAACGTCCTGACTTTC. As protein: CASSQDLSSGANVLTF.

This rearrangement joins TRBV7-3 to TRBJ2-1; tentative D call: TRBD1 (5 bases). In germline, CDR1 is SGHTA, CDR2 FQGTGA. V was shortened by 5 bases and J by 2 bases, with 7 bases between the two germline ends. This CDR3 comprises 13 residues. CDR3 sequence reads: CASSQGTYNEQFF. DNA of the CDR3: TGTGCCAGCAGCCAGGGAACCTACAATGAGCAGTTCTTC.

The rearrangement joins TRBV7-2 to TRBJ2-7; TRBD1 matches at 8 bases. J gave up 4 bases and V 5 bases, and 4 bases lay outside the gene matches. Germline V gene lookup returns CDR1 SGHTA and CDR2 FQGNSA. CDR3 length equals 13 residues. CDR3: CASSAWTGYEQYV. The CDR3 region has the DNA TGTGCCAGCAGCGCCTGGACAGGGTACGAGCAGTACGTC.

This clonotype was seen a few times. J is TRBJ1-1 and V is TRBV12-3 or TRBV12-4, with TRBD1 identical over 8 bases. The V gene end was trimmed by 2 bases and the J gene end by 4 bases; junction bases not matched to a gene: 3. This CDR3 spans 14 amino acids. CDR3 loop: CASSLSTGATEAFF. CDR3 nucleotides: TGTGCCAGCAGTTTATCGACAGGGGCCACTGAAGCTTTCTTT.

This clonotype was detected a few times. The chain uses TRBV29-1 and TRBJ2-3; TRBD2 matches at 8 bases. The germline gives CDR1 SQVTM, CDR2 ANQGSEA. CDR3 size: 13 residues. The ends lost 4 bases at V and 5 bases at J; junction bases unmatched: 5. The CDR3 coding sequence is TGCAGCGTTGGAGCGGGGGTTGTAGATACGCAGTATTTT. Translating gives CSVGAGVVDTQYF.

The table lists this clonotype with many counts. The rearrangement joins TRBV7-6 to TRBJ1-1, with D perhaps matching TRBD1 (6 bases). Per the germline V gene, CDR1 is SGHVS and CDR2 is FNYEAQ. The CDR3 is made up of 16 amino acids. V lost 1 base and J 0 bases, leaving 12 bases between the germline ends. DNA of the CDR3: TGTGCCAGCAGCTTAGGGGTAACAGGGTTGAACACTGAAGCTTTCTTT. Protein product: CASSLGVTGLNTEAFF.

Here the CDR3 reads CASSTRDPPYEQYV. The CDR3 DNA reads TGTGCCAGTAGTACCCGGGACCCACCCTACGAGCAGTACGTC. The chain uses TRBV19 and TRBJ2-7, with D possibly being TRBD1 or TRBD2 (5 bases each). The ends were cut back, 4 bases at V and 2 bases at J, with 12 bases in the middle. CDR1 is LNHDA and CDR2 is SQIVND in the germline V gene (reference sequence). The CDR3 spans 14 residues.

This clonotype has a handful of counts. This rearrangement joins TRBV6-5 to TRBJ2-5; D is perhaps TRBD1 (5 bases). There are 15 residues in the CDR3. V was cut by 2 bases and J by 5 bases, with 15 bases left in between. CDR1 and CDR2 from the germline V gene are MNHEY and SVGAGI. In DNA form, the CDR3 reads TGTGCCAGCAGTTACAAGGGGTTTTCCAGTGAGACCCAGTACTTC. Translated: CASSYKGFSSETQYF.

The chain links TRBV19 to TRBJ1-5, with D perhaps TRBD1 (5 bases). The CDR3 contains 14 residues. V lost 3 bases and J lost 1, with 7 bases in between. Looked up from germline, CDR1 is LNHDA and CDR2 is SQIVND (reference sequence). As DNA, the CDR3 is TGTGCCAGTAGTATCGAGGGGAGCAATCAGCCCCAGCATTTT. This codes for CASSIEGSNQPQHF.

The chain is built from TRBV6-1 and TRBJ2-7, with 7 bases identical to TRBD1. Germline V gene data show CDR1 as MNHNS and CDR2 as SASEGT. The CDR3 runs to 17 residues. Trimming removed 2 bases from V and 5 bases from J; junction bases left unmatched: 15. In DNA, the CDR3 is TGTGCCAGCAGTGAAAGATTATTTGGTGACAGGGCTCACGAGCAGTACGTC. This translates into CASSERLFGDRAHEQYV.

The sample holds a few counts of this clonotype. The rearrangement links TRBV12-3 or TRBV12-4 to TRBJ2-5; 10 bases are shared with TRBD1. After removal of 6 bases from V and 5 bases from J, the junction contained 9 bases not matched to a gene. CDR3 length: 15 residues. CDR3 nucleotide sequence: TGTGCCAGCAGCCTAACGGACAGGGGGTCGGAGACCCAGTACTTC. It codes for CASSLTDRGSETQYF.

The chain couples TRBV6-1 to TRBJ1-1, with D perhaps TRBD1 (5 bases). The CDR3 sequence is 13 residues long. Trimming took off 6 bases at V and 1 base at J, with 9 bases between the two ends. Germline lookup yields CDR1 MNHNS and CDR2 SASEGT. CDR3: CASRTGGNTEAFF. Here the CDR3 DNA reads TGTGCCAGCAGAACCGGGGGGAACACTGAAGCTTTCTTT.

The chain is built from TRBV9 and TRBJ1-3, with TRBD1 matching over 7 bases. Trimming at V came to 4 bases and at J to 0 bases, leaving 7 bases not matched to a gene. CDR3 length: 16 residues. Germline assignment: CDR1 SGDLS and CDR2 YYNGEE. CDR3 sequence reads: CASSTSGTVSGNTIYF. In DNA form, the CDR3 reads TGTGCCAGCAGCACATCCGGGACAGTCTCTGGAAACACCATATATTTT.

The table lists this clonotype with a few counts. The chain uses TRBV12-3 or TRBV12-4 and TRBJ2-2; perhaps D is TRBD1 or TRBD2 (6 bases each). This CDR3 spans 16 amino acids. The V end was cut by 5 bases, the J end by 0 bases, with 13 bases between. The CDR3 DNA reads TGTGCCAGCAGTCCCCAGGGGACTGCGAACACCGGGGAGCTGTTTTTT. The encoded protein is CASSPQGTANTGELFF.

Many counts were recorded for this clonotype. This chain connects TRBV3-1 to TRBJ2-1; D remains ambiguous. The germline CDR1 and CDR2 sequences are LGHDT and YNNKEL (reference sequence). The CDR3 consists of 15 residues. Trimming took 2 bases from V and 8 from J, leaving 16 bases between them. This chain's CDR3 is CASSQTAREVDEQFF. CDR3 DNA sequence: TGTGCCAGCAGCCAAACCGCTAGAGAGGTCGATGAGCAGTTCTTC.